The 28 T cell receptor delta chains below were found in one sample sequenced in a study of γδ T cells in repeated Plasmodium falciparum infection (dated by TCRdb to the early 2020s). Vgamma9/Vdelta2+ and Vdelta2-negative gammadelta T cell populations were flow-sorted from peripheral blood mononuclear cells for bulk TCR repertoire analysis. The library was produced with multiplex PCR. Reads for this sample came from an Illumina MiSeq. TCRdb reanalyzed the public reads with the CATT caller, and identical DNA sequences were merged afterwards. The sample table records 50,000 to 60,000 delta-chain clones; roughly 2% of these occur just once. The top ten clonotypes cover around 25% of the sample. The sequenced material came from gamma-delta T cells from blood. All receptors come from a pool of human donors (malaria-infected and uninfected, not separated).

This clone came up many times. This likely stems from a read error, as it lies one base from a far larger clone. The V gene is TRDV1, the J gene TRDJ1; tentatively, D is TRDD3 (7 bases). The germline V gene encodes CDR1 TSWWSYY and CDR2 QGS. With 1 base removed from V and 0 bases from J, the gap between germline ends came to 42 bases. The CDR3 covers 26 residues. CDR3 protein: CALGEQRRNPTSSLNWGATYTDKLIF. CDR3 DNA sequence: TGTGCTCTTGGGGAACAACGGCGAAATCCGACTTCCTCCCTAAACTGGGGAGCTACGTACACCGATAAACTCATCTTT.

This clone has only a few counts. TCRdb's protein for this DNA is that of a much larger clone and differs from the translation at residue 12, likely a read error; the protein shown is the DNA translation. V usage is TRDV2 and J usage is TRDJ1; tentative D call: TRDD3 (5 bases). In the absence of a J gene in TCRdb, the DNA was matched to germline to assign it here. Germline assignment: CDR1 GEAIGNYY and CDR2 EKD. The CDR3 runs 15 residues. CDR3 residues: CACERRGALTDRLIF. CDR3 bases: TGTGCCTGTGAGCGGCGGGGGGCCCTCACCGATAGACTCATCTTT.

This clone was counted only a few times. TCRdb pairs this DNA with a much larger clone's protein that differs at residue 5, likely a read error; the protein shown was translated from the DNA. The rearrangement uses TRDV1 and TRDJ1; 11 nucleotides align to TRDD3. V trimming: 4 bases; J trimming: 0 bases; junction bases outside the gene matches: 28. Looked up from germline, CDR1 is TSWWSYY and CDR2 is QGS. There are 24 residues in the CDR3. CDR3: CALGGLNLEITSYWGIFYTDKLIF. CDR3 bases: TGTGCTCTTGGGGGACTTAATTTGGAAATTACTTCATACTGGGGGATATTCTACACCGATAAACTCATCTTT.

By share, this clone counts as medium-sized. A far larger clone is a single base away, which makes a read error likely. V usage is TRAV38-2/DV8 and J usage is TRDJ1; 10 bases fit TRDD3. From germline, CDR1 is TSESDYY and CDR2 QEAYKQQN. The CDR3 runs 19 residues. CDR3 sequence reads: CAYRSASLLGDLYTDKPIF. DNA for the CDR3: TGTGCTTATAGGAGCGCGAGCCTACTGGGGGATCTCTACACCGATAAACCCATCTTT.

A remark on this clone: TCRdb has a much larger clone's protein, which differs at residue 7 from the translation of this DNA, likely because of a read error; what is shown is the protein translated from the DNA. V is TRDV1 and J is TRDJ1, with 13 bases fitting TRDD3. TCRdb does not report a J gene; here it was assigned by matching the DNA to germline references. Germline-derived CDR1 and CDR2 are TSWWSYY and QGS. The CDR3 is 25 residues long. V lost 0 bases and J lost 3; bases outside the gene matches: 28. The CDR3 DNA reads TGTGCTCTTGGGGAACTAGGCTACTTTTGGCGGTCTCCATATACTGGGGGATACGCGGCCGATAAACTCATCTTT. Translating gives CALGELGYFWRSPYTGGYAADKLIF.

This clone was observed many times. The chain is built from TRDV1 and TRDJ1; D possibly corresponds to TRDD3 (5 bases). Since TCRdb gives no J gene, matching the DNA to germline was used here to assign it. CDR1 is TSWWSYY and CDR2 is QGS in the germline V gene. The CDR3 sequence is 16 residues long. The ends were cut back, 6 bases at V and 0 bases at J, with 17 bases in the middle. The CDR3 is CALGALLGAYTDKLIF. The CDR3 nucleotides are TGTGCTCTTGGTGCCTTACTTGGGGCGTACACCGATAAACTCATCTTT.

This clone showed up just a few times. With only one base between it and a far larger clone, this is likely a read error. Other DNA sequences within the sample encode an identical CDR3. The rearrangement links TRDV1 to TRDJ1; 12 positions match TRDD3. TCRdb does not report a J gene; here it was assigned by matching the DNA to germline references. Germline V gives CDR1 TSWWSYY, CDR2 QGS. The CDR3 contains 21 residues. The DNA of the CDR3 is TGTGCCCTTGGGCATATCCAGCCCTACTGGGGGATACAGGGTATGACCGATAAACTCATCTTT. Amino acid sequence: CALGHIQPYWGIQGMTDKLIF.

This clone was picked up a small number of times. TCRdb shows a much larger clone's protein in place of this DNA's translation, and the two differ at residue 9, likely through a read error; the protein shown is translated from the DNA. Different DNA sequences within this sample yield the same CDR3. Here the CDR3 DNA reads TGTGCCTTTACCTACCCCTCCTACAGGGGGATAGCATCCTTGTACACCGATAAACTCATCTTT. It yields the protein CAFTYPSYRGIASLYTDKLIF. This sequence joins TRDV3 and TRDJ1, with 8 bases aligning to TRDD3. TCRdb leaves out the J gene; it was filled in here by matching the DNA to germline. This CDR3 has 21 residues. Germline loops: CDR1 TVYSNPD, CDR2 GDNSRS (reference sequence). The trim removed 1 base at V and 0 bases at J, leaving 25 bases unmatched.

There are a few counts of this clone. The protein TCRdb gives is from a much larger clone and does not agree with this DNA's translation at residue 17, likely a read error; the protein shown here comes from the DNA. V and J are TRDV2 and TRDJ1, with 7 nucleotides matching TRDD3. No J gene is reported in TCRdb; it was inferred here by comparing the DNA with germline. This CDR3 comprises 22 residues. V was clipped by 1 base and J by 4 bases; unmatched bases: 29. Germline V CDR1 and CDR2: GEAIGNYY, EKD. The CDR3, as DNA: TGTGCCTGTGACACACAACGGCTCATGGAGGCACCGACTGGGGAAGGTATCGATAAACTCATCTTT. Translating it yields CACDTQRLMEAPTGEGIDKLIF.

Worth noting for this clone: A read error is likely here: a far larger clone is one base away. The chain combines TRDV3 with TRDJ1; 12 nucleotides match TRDD3. The J gene is not listed in TCRdb, so it was assigned here from a DNA match to germline. The CDR3 loop spans 20 amino acids. Germline CDR1 TVYSNPD, CDR2 GDNSRS (reference sequence). V trimming: 1 base; J trimming: 0 bases; junction bases outside the gene matches: 18. This chain's CDR3 is CAFNYAPILGDTLYTDKLIF. CDR3 DNA sequence: TGTGCCTTTAACTACGCCCCCATACTGGGGGATACATTATACACCGATAAACTCATCTTT.

A few counts support this clone. The protein TCRdb lists belongs to a much larger clone and differs from this DNA's translation at residue 9, which points to a read error; the protein shown is made from the DNA. The V gene is TRDV1, the J gene TRDJ3; D is unclear. No J segment appears in TCRdb, so it was assigned here by matching the sequence to germline. The CDR3 covers 12 residues. CDR1 TSWWSYY and CDR2 QGS come from the germline V gene. Trimming cost V 6 bases and J 18 bases, with 15 bases left between them. CDR3 sequence (DNA): TGTGCTCTTGGACACCTCAACAGACGGATGTTTTTC. Its translation: CALGHLNRRMFF.

This clone was observed at least ten times. The gene calls are TRDV2 and TRDJ1, with 8 bases aligning to TRDD3. This CDR3 spans 19 amino acids. Germline values: CDR1 GEAIGNYY, CDR2 EKD. V was clipped by 3 bases and J by 4 bases; unmatched bases: 21. The CDR3 region has the DNA TGTGCCTGTGACCCCATGGGACTGGGGGCACTCACCCCAAGCGATAAACTCATCTTT. Its protein product is CACDPMGLGALTPSDKLIF.

This clone was counted many times. Translating this DNA gives a protein that differs at residue 10 from the TCRdb one, which belongs to a much larger clone; a read error is likely, and the protein shown is this translation. The chain couples TRDV1 to TRDJ1; no clear D. Germline values: CDR1 TSWWSYY, CDR2 QGS. The CDR3 loop spans 14 amino acids. V lost 4 bases and J 7 bases, leaving 16 bases between the germline ends. The CDR3 region is CALGVPNVPGKLIF. As DNA, the CDR3 is TGTGCTCTTGGGGTCCCAAATGTGCCGGGTAAACTCATCTTT.

This clone was detected many times. J is TRDJ3 and V is TRDV2, with TRDD3 matching over 10 bases. TCRdb does not report a J gene; here it was assigned by matching the DNA to germline references. The trim removed 0 bases at V and 0 bases at J, leaving 13 bases unmatched. Germline-derived CDR1 and CDR2 are GEAIGNYY and EKD. This CDR3 contains 22 residues. CDR3 sequence reads: CACDTVKNGGYRHSWDTRQMFF. DNA of the CDR3: TGTGCCTGTGACACCGTGAAGAATGGGGGATACCGCCACTCCTGGGACACCCGACAGATGTTTTTC.

This clone was counted many times. This chain links TRDV1 with TRDJ1; TRDD3 matches 7 bases. TCRdb leaves out the J gene; it was filled in here by matching the DNA to germline. This CDR3 has 18 amino acids. Germline V CDR1 and CDR2: TSWWSYY, QGS. After removal of 3 bases from V and 0 bases from J, the junction contained 13 bases not matched to a gene. CDR3 residues: CALGDLYWGPPYTDKLIF. CDR3 in DNA: TGTGCTCTTGGGGACCTTTACTGGGGACCACCGTACACCGATAAACTCATCTTT.

This clone was found many times. The protein recorded in TCRdb matches a much larger clone and deviates from this DNA's translation at residue 7, suggesting a read error; the protein here is obtained by translating the DNA. This chain uses TRDV1 with TRDJ1; maybe TRDD1 (5 bases). The CDR3 runs to 19 residues. From germline, CDR1 is TSWWSYY and CDR2 QGS. DNA for the CDR3: TGTGCTCTTTGGGACAATAGATTTCGCTGTTCCCCGTACACCGATAAACTCATCTTT. Residues: CALWDNRFRCSPYTDKLIF.

To note about this clone: The protein that TCRdb holds for this DNA derives from a much larger clone and differs from the translated DNA at residue 16, which likely indicates a read error; the protein shown here is translated from the DNA. J is TRDJ1 and V is TRDV3; 12 bases map to TRDD3. CDR3 length: 20 residues. Germline CDR1 and CDR2: TVYSNPD and GDNSRS (reference sequence). CDR3 amino acids: CAFLSPTSTYLLGDTEKLIF. CDR3 coding DNA: TGTGCCTTTTTGTCTCCTACGTCAACCTATTTACTGGGGGATACCGAGAAACTCATCTTT.

As for this clone: TCRdb's protein for this DNA is that of a much larger clone and differs from the translation at residue 7, likely a read error; the protein shown is the DNA translation. The chain has TRDV1 and TRDJ1, with 10 positions matching TRDD3. No J gene was available from TCRdb, and it was assigned here by a germline match of the DNA. Germline V gene lookup returns CDR1 TSWWSYY and CDR2 QGS. V dropped 4 bases and J dropped 0; count of bases not matched to a gene: 17. The CDR3 is made up of 20 amino acids. In DNA, the CDR3 is TGTGCTCTTGGGGGCGGCTCCCCGTACTGGGGGATGACGTACACCGATAAACTCATCTTT. Its protein product is CALGGGSPYWGMTYTDKLIF.

This clone was counted a few times. This sequence is one base from a far larger clone and is likely a read error. This sample includes further DNA sequences coding for the same CDR3. This sequence joins TRDV1 and TRDJ1; 12 nucleotides match TRDD3. As TCRdb names no J gene, one was assigned here on the basis of a DNA match to germline. CDR3 length: 19 amino acids. V lost 0 bases and J lost 9; bases outside the gene matches: 17. Germline V gene lookup returns CDR1 TSWWSYY and CDR2 QGS. The CDR3 protein is CALGELRAPPNSGGYELIF. CDR3 DNA: TGTGCTCTTGGGGAACTTAGAGCCCCTCCAAATTCTGGGGGATACGAACTCATCTTT.

This clone was detected only a few times. TCRdb's protein, taken from a much larger clone, differs from this DNA's translation at residue 6, likely owing to a read error; the protein displayed comes from the DNA. The chain links TRDV3 to TRDJ1; 13 bases fit TRDD3. V lost 0 bases and J lost 3; bases outside the gene matches: 31. CDR1 is TVYSNPD and CDR2 is GDNSRS in the germline V gene (reference sequence). CDR3 length: 24 residues. The CDR3 bases are TGTGCCTTTAGCTTACTAGACCAGGGCCTTCCTACCAGTACTGGGGGATACGAGGCCGATAAACTCATCTTT. Its protein product is CAFSLLDQGLPTSTGGYEADKLIF.

In the case of this clone: TCRdb records a much larger clone's protein for this DNA, with a difference at residue 12 that likely arises from a read error; the protein given is the translation of the DNA. Here the CDR3 DNA reads TGTGCTCTTGGGGCACCCTATGAATTCCTACTCCGGGGGATAGGAGCTTACACCGATAAACTCATCTTT. Translating gives CALGAPYEFLLRGIGAYTDKLIF. The rearrangement joins TRDV1 to TRDJ1; D might be TRDD3 (8 bases). TCRdb is silent on the J gene; assignment here came from matching the DNA to germline. This CDR3 contains 23 residues. Germline V lookup: CDR1 TSWWSYY, CDR2 QGS. V was pared by 4 bases and J by 0 bases, with 36 bases between.

As concerns this clone: This sequence is one base from a far larger clone and is likely a read error. The sample has other DNA sequences that encode this CDR3 too. This chain joins TRDV1 and TRDJ1, with TRDD3 identical over 13 bases. As TCRdb names no J gene, one was assigned here on the basis of a DNA match to germline. Trimming took 5 bases from V and 0 from J; bases not matched to a gene: 27. The CDR3 contains 24 residues. CDR1 is TSWWSYY, CDR2 QGS, per germline. The CDR3 bases are TGTGCTCTTGGGAAAATTTCCTACTTCTACTGGGGGATACGAGGTAAGGGGTACACCGATAAACTCATCTTT. It codes for CALGKISYFYWGIRGKGYTDKLIF.

This clone was counted ten times or more. A read error likely explains this, since a far larger clone differs by one base. The same CDR3 is also encoded by other DNA sequences in this sample. The chain combines TRDV2 with TRDJ1; TRDD3 agrees at 8 bases. With 0 bases clipped from V and 3 bases from J, the junction kept 8 bases outside the gene matches. Germline-derived CDR1 and CDR2 are GEAIGNYY and EKD. CDR3 length equals 16 residues. The CDR3 sequence is CACDTPLLGAPDKLIF. CDR3 DNA sequence: TGTGCCTGTGACACCCCCCTACTGGGGGCCCCCGATAAACTCATCTTT.

This clone was recorded many times. A far more abundant clone sits one base away, making this likely a read error. Other nucleotide sequences from this sample produce the same CDR3. V gene TRDV2 combines with J gene TRDJ1; possible D gene TRDD3, 6 bases. Here the J gene came from matching the DNA to germline, since TCRdb omits it. Germline V gene lookup returns CDR1 GEAIGNYY and CDR2 EKD. V lost 0 bases to trimming and J lost 0 bases, with 34 bases between them. CDR3 length: 23 amino acids. CDR3: CACDTVKGQILGDTDRYTDKLIF. In DNA form, the CDR3 reads TGTGCCTGTGACACCGTAAAAGGTCAGATACTGGGAGATACGGACAGGTACACCGATAAACTCATCTTT.

This clone turned up a few times. The TCRdb protein, from a much larger clone, departs from this DNA's translation at residue 12, likely by read error; the protein shown derives from the DNA. The chain employs TRAV36/DV7 and TRDJ1, with TRDD2 as a possible D gene (6 bases). Because TCRdb records no J gene, it was assigned here through a match of the DNA to germline. CDR3 length equals 15 residues. Germline values: CDR1 VTNFRS, CDR2 LTSSGIE (reference sequence). In DNA, the CDR3 is TGTGCTGGAGCTCCCCCTTCCCAGTACACCGATAGACTCATCTTT. Protein product: CAGAPPSQYTDRLIF.

This clone showed up just a few times. A far larger clone is one nucleotide away, so this likely arose from a read error. This same CDR3 is encoded by further DNA sequences in the sample. V and J are TRDV1 and TRDJ1; 7 bases align to TRDD3. Here the J gene was assigned by germline matching of the DNA, as TCRdb has none. The CDR3 length is 16 residues. The V gene's germline CDR1 is TSWWSYY and CDR2 QGS. The CDR3 here is CALRGLGVQGTDKLIF. In DNA form, the CDR3 reads TGTGCCCTTCGGGGGCTGGGGGTCCAAGGGACCGATAAACTCATCTTT.

This clone turned up a few times. This chain uses TRDV3 with TRDJ1; the D gene is possibly TRDD3 (10 bases). No J gene is reported in TCRdb; it was inferred here by comparing the DNA with germline. CDR1 and CDR2 (germline): TVYSNPD, GDNSRS (reference sequence). CDR3 length: 23 residues. V was shortened by 0 bases and J by 0 bases, with 38 bases between the two germline ends. Here the CDR3 DNA reads TGTGCCTTTAGCTACCCTTCCTACTTAGGGGATGTACTGGGGGATCTCTACACCGATAAACTCATCTTT. It translates to CAFSYPSYLGDVLGDLYTDKLIF.

Points on this clone: Other DNA sequences within the sample encode an identical CDR3. The rearrangement links TRDV1 to TRDJ2; D ambiguous. The J gene comes from matching the DNA to germline here; TCRdb lacks it. The CDR3 spans 22 residues. The germline V gene has CDR1 TSWWSYY and CDR2 QGS. V dropped 1 base and J dropped 0 bases, with 27 bases sitting between them. CDR3 sequence: CALGEHINFSPLVTPLTAQLFF. DNA for the CDR3: TGTGCTCTTGGGGAACATATTAACTTTTCCCCCCTGGTCACCCCTTTGACAGCACAACTCTTCTTT.